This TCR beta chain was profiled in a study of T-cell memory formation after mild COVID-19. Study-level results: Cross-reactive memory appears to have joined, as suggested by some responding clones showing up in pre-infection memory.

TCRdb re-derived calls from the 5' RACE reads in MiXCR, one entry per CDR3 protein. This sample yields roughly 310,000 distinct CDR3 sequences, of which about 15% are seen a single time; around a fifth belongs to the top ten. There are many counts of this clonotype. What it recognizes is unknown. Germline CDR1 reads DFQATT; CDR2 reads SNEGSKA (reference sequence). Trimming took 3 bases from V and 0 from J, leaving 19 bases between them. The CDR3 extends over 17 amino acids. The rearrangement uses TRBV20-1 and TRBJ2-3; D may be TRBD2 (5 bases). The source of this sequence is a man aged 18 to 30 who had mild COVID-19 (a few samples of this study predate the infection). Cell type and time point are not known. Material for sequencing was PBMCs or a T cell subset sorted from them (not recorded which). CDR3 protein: CSASWLAVRSSTDTQYF. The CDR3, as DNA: TGCAGTGCTAGTTGGCTAGCAGTAAGGTCTAGCACAGATACGCAGTATTTT.